The 28 T cell receptor beta chains below come from one sample, sequenced in a study of blood T cell repertoires in COVID-19. The repertoire was sequenced with immunoSEQ multiplex PCR; TCRdb's copy has only in-frame clones and lacks some. The sample lists about 67,000 clones, 86% occurring once. Sequences were obtained from peripheral blood. Every receptor here comes from a man in his forties or fifties with active COVID-19.

The chain employs TRBV6-5 and TRBJ1-2; a possible D gene is TRBD1 (6 bases). V was pared by 8 bases and J by 6 bases, with 16 bases between. Germline V gene sequence: CDR1 MNHEY, CDR2 SVGAGI. CDR3 length: 13 amino acids. This CDR3 reads CASAQGWMNGYTF. CDR3 nucleotides: TGTGCCAGCGCCCAGGGGTGGATGAATGGCTACACCTTC.

The chain carries TRBV7-2 and TRBJ1-4; tentatively, D is TRBD1 (5 bases). The CDR3 sequence is 14 residues long. V lost 3 bases to trimming and J lost 8 bases, with 13 bases between them. Germline values: CDR1 SGHTA, CDR2 FQGNSA. Here the CDR3 reads CASSLGGGREKLFF. The CDR3 DNA reads TGTGCCAGCAGCTTGGGCGGGGGACGAGAAAAACTGTTTTTT.

This clone appeared a few times. This chain connects TRBV5-6 to TRBJ2-7, with D perhaps TRBD1 (5 bases). The germline V and J ends were trimmed by 2 bases and 5 bases, with 14 bases remaining between them. The germline V gene encodes CDR1 SGHDT and CDR2 YYEEEE. The CDR3 totals 14 residues. The CDR3 DNA is TGTGCCAGCAGCTTCCAGGGTAAATTCCACGAGCAGTACTTC. Protein product: CASSFQGKFHEQYF. The entire variable domain, with the rest obtained from reference TRBV5-6 and TRBJ2-7, is as follows: DAGVTQSPTHLIKTRGQQVTLRCSPKSGHDTVSWYQQALGQGPQFIFQYYEEEERQRGNFPDRFSGHQFPNYSSELNVNALLLGDSALYLCASSFQGKFHEQYFGPGTRLTVT.

V gene TRBV16 combines with J gene TRBJ2-7, with 7 bases matching TRBD1. The ends lost 5 bases at V and 3 bases at J; junction bases unmatched: 7. The CDR3 is made up of 14 amino acids. Germline CDR1 and CDR2: KGHSY and FQNENV. The CDR3 bases are TGTGCCAGCAGCAGCCGGGACAGCTACTACGAGCAGTACTTC. It specifies CASSSRDSYYEQYF.

This chain joins TRBV30 and TRBJ2-5; 12 nucleotides align to TRBD2. Unmatched junction bases numbered 8, after V lost 0 bases and J lost 3 bases. The CDR3 has 17 amino acids. Germline CDR1 GTSNPN, CDR2 SVGIG (reference sequence). CDR3 region: CAWSVHGRTSGKETQYF. The CDR3 nucleotides are TGTGCCTGGAGTGTACACGGACGGACTAGCGGGAAAGAGACCCAGTACTTC.

This chain uses TRBV27 with TRBJ1-1, with TRBD1 identical over 7 bases. This CDR3 comprises 18 residues. The junction had 18 bases not matched to a gene; V was cut back by 5 bases and J by 3 bases. The V gene's germline CDR1 is MNHEY and CDR2 SMNVEV (reference sequence). For the CDR3, the DNA is TGTGCCAGCAGTACCCACCTGACAGGGCCGAATGTAGACACTGAAGCTTTCTTT. Protein product: CASSTHLTGPNVDTEAFF.

The chain carries TRBV10-3 and TRBJ2-1, with a tentative D call TRBD1 (5 bases). With 4 bases removed from V and 13 bases from J, the gap between germline ends came to 17 bases. CDR1 and CDR2 from the germline V gene are ENHRY and SYGVKD. There are 13 residues in the CDR3. The CDR3 protein is CAISATTGGSQFF. In nucleotides, the CDR3 is TGTGCCATCAGTGCCACTACAGGCGGATCTCAGTTCTTC.

V and J are TRBV7-9 and TRBJ2-6; D gene unclear. Germline CDR1 SEHNR, CDR2 FQNEAQ (reference sequence). Trimming took 6 bases from V and 0 from J, leaving 12 bases between them. The CDR3 runs 16 residues. This CDR3 is CASSWWSGSGANVLTF. The CDR3 DNA sequence: TGTGCCAGCAGTTGGTGGAGTGGCTCTGGGGCCAACGTCCTGACTTTC.

The chain links TRBV28 to TRBJ1-1, with D unresolved. Germline V CDR1 and CDR2: MDHEN, SYDVKM. The CDR3 consists of 11 residues. Trimming took off 5 bases at V and 6 bases at J, with 7 bases between the two ends. DNA for the CDR3: TGTGCCAGCAGTATAGAGGCTGAAGCTTTCTTT. It specifies CASSIEAEAFF.

The V and J genes are TRBV7-8 and TRBJ1-5; 8 bases line up with TRBD1. J was trimmed by 6 bases and V by 0 bases; bases with no gene match: 4. This CDR3 is 15 amino acids long. Germline CDR1 and CDR2: SGHVS and FQNEAQ. In nucleotides, the CDR3 is TGTGCCAGCAGCTTAGCTGACAGGGGTTTTCAGCCCCAGCATTTT. It yields the protein CASSLADRGFQPQHF.

This clone was detected only a few times. This sequence joins TRBV7-9 and TRBJ1-6, with 7 positions matching TRBD1. In germline, CDR1 is SEHNR, CDR2 FQNEAQ (reference sequence). Trimming at V came to 3 bases and at J to 13 bases, leaving 6 bases not matched to a gene. CDR3 length equals 13 residues. The DNA for the CDR3 is TGTGCCAGCAGCTTGCAGGGGGGAGCGCCCCTCCACTTT. This gives the protein CASSLQGGAPLHF.

The chain employs TRBV9 and TRBJ2-3, with D unclear. The germline V and J ends were trimmed by 0 bases and 0 bases, with 8 bases remaining between them. The CDR3 spans 15 residues. Germline V gene data show CDR1 as SGDLS and CDR2 as YYNGEE. CDR3 in DNA: TGTGCCAGCAGCGTAGACCAAACTAGCACAGATACGCAGTATTTT. Its protein product is CASSVDQTSTDTQYF.

This sequence joins TRBV29-1 and TRBJ1-2, with D possibly being TRBD1 (5 bases). The germline gives CDR1 SQVTM, CDR2 ANQGSEA. The CDR3 sequence is 13 residues long. V dropped 4 bases and J dropped 0 bases, with 9 bases sitting between them. Here the CDR3 reads CSVVGGANYGYTF. The CDR3 DNA follows: TGCAGCGTTGTCGGGGGGGCTAACTATGGCTACACCTTC. The full variable domain, completed using reference TRBV29-1 and TRBJ1-2, is SAVISQKPSRDICQRGTSLTIQCQVDSQVTMMFWYRQQPGQSLTLIATANQGSEATYESGFVIDKFPISRPNLTFSTLTVSNMSPEDSSIYLCSVVGGANYGYTFGSGTRLTVV.

This clone has more than one count but fewer than ten. The CDR3 DNA is TGTGCCAGCAGTTACGCGCACGGCTACGAGCAGTACTTC. Translated, it gives CASSYAHGYEQYF. This rearrangement joins TRBV6-6 to TRBJ2-7; unclear D gene. Germline loops: CDR1 MNHNY, CDR2 SVGAGI (reference sequence). This CDR3 contains 13 residues. With 2 bases removed from V and 3 bases from J, the gap between germline ends came to 8 bases.

This clone was counted once. The V gene is TRBV11-2, the J gene TRBJ1-1, with 12 bases aligning to TRBD1. J lost 4 bases, V lost 2 bases, and 5 bases had no gene match. This CDR3 spans 16 amino acids. Per germline, CDR1 SGHAT and CDR2 FQNNGV. This chain's CDR3 is CASSLWGQGASTEAFF. The CDR3 coding sequence is TGTGCCAGCAGCTTATGGGGACAGGGGGCATCCACTGAAGCTTTCTTT.

The V gene is TRBV2, the J gene TRBJ2-7; 8 bases align to TRBD2. Trimming cost V 5 bases and J 7 bases; bases outside gene matches: 13. Germline-derived CDR1 and CDR2 are SNHLY and FYNNEI. CDR3 size: 15 residues. The CDR3: CASSYTSGVDWEQYF. As DNA, the CDR3 is TGTGCCAGCAGTTACACTAGCGGAGTTGACTGGGAGCAGTACTTC.

This clone was observed a single time. The CDR3, as DNA: TGTGCCAGCAGCTTGGCCCTCGCGGGAGGGCGGAATGAGCAGTTCTTC. This codes for CASSLALAGGRNEQFF. The chain carries TRBV7-9 and TRBJ2-1; 9 bases align to TRBD2. From germline, CDR1 is SEHNR and CDR2 FQNEAQ (reference sequence). V gave up 3 bases and J gave up 7 bases; unmatched junction bases: 10. The CDR3 consists of 16 residues.

The CDR3 DNA reads TGTGCCAGCAGTCAAGGGTGGGACAGTATCAATGAGCAGTTCTTC. Translation gives CASSQGWDSINEQFF. The chain recombines TRBV2 with TRBJ2-1; TRBD1 matches at 7 bases. Germline CDR1 is SNHLY and CDR2 is FYNNEI. Trimming cost V 5 bases and J 6 bases; bases outside gene matches: 10. This CDR3 is built from 15 residues.

This clone came up once. The chain couples TRBV6-5 to TRBJ2-3; 8 positions agree with TRBD2. Germline V CDR1 and CDR2: MNHEY, SVGAGI. The CDR3 covers 14 residues. The V segment lost 7 bases and the J segment 3 bases; nucleotides outside the gene matches: 6. CDR3 residues: CASNGREVTDTQYF. CDR3 DNA: TGTGCCAGCAATGGGCGGGAGGTGACAGATACGCAGTATTTT.

This sequence joins TRBV7-3 and TRBJ2-3; D not certain. V was shortened by 5 bases and J by 4 bases, with 10 bases between the two germline ends. Germline lookup yields CDR1 SGHTA and CDR2 FQGTGA. The CDR3 is 13 amino acids. The CDR3 DNA sequence: TGTGCCAGCAGCCGTCCCCTCTCAGATACGCAGTATTTT. Amino acid sequence: CASSRPLSDTQYF.

The chain carries TRBV6-4 and TRBJ2-2; D possibly corresponds to TRBD1 (5 bases). In germline, CDR1 is MRHNA, CDR2 SNTAGT. V dropped 5 bases and J dropped 0 bases, with 10 bases sitting between them. This CDR3 has 15 residues. In DNA, the CDR3 is TGTGCCAGCAGTCCCCAGGGCTCGAACACCGGGGAGCTGTTTTTT. Translation: CASSPQGSNTGELFF.

The V gene is TRBV5-6, the J gene TRBJ2-1; tentative D call: TRBD1 (5 bases). The germline gives CDR1 SGHDT, CDR2 YYEEEE. The CDR3 covers 14 residues. The V and J ends lost 4 bases and 3 bases respectively, with 11 bases between them. The CDR3 DNA sequence: TGTGCCAGCAGCCCGACAGACATCTACAATGAGCAGTTCTTC. This codes for CASSPTDIYNEQFF. The whole variable domain, remainder taken from reference TRBV5-6 and TRBJ2-1, is DAGVTQSPTHLIKTRGQQVTLRCSPKSGHDTVSWYQQALGQGPQFIFQYYEEEERQRGNFPDRFSGHQFPNYSSELNVNALLLGDSALYLCASSPTDIYNEQFFGPGTRLTVL.

The table lists this clone with a count of one. This chain uses TRBV7-2 with TRBJ2-6, with TRBD1 matching over 8 bases. CDR3 size: 18 residues. Germline CDR1 SGHTA, CDR2 FQGNSA. Trimming cost V 4 bases and J 1 base; bases outside gene matches: 9. The CDR3 protein is CASSYRDRQASGANVLTF. The CDR3 DNA is TGTGCCAGCAGCTACCGGGACAGGCAAGCTTCTGGGGCCAACGTCCTGACTTTC. Supplemented by reference TRBV7-2 and TRBJ2-6, the full variable domain reads GAGVSQSPSNKVTEKGKDVELRCDPISGHTALYWYRQSLGQGLEFLIYFQGNSAPDKSGLPSDRFSAERTGGSVSTLTIQRTQQEDSAVYLCASSYRDRQASGANVLTFGAGSRLTVL.

The genes are TRBV20-1 and TRBJ1-2; D unresolved. V was cut by 6 bases and J by 6 bases, with 2 bases left in between. CDR1 and CDR2 from the germline V gene are DFQATT and SNEGSKA (reference sequence). The CDR3 is 8 amino acids. The CDR3 sequence is CSANGYTF. Here the CDR3 DNA reads TGCAGTGCCAATGGCTACACCTTC.

The V gene is TRBV24-1, the J gene TRBJ2-1; D ambiguous. The V gene's germline CDR1 is KGHDR and CDR2 SFDVKD. There are 15 residues in the CDR3. V gave up 0 bases and J gave up 8 bases, with 13 bases separating them. CDR3 nucleotide sequence: TGTGCCACCAGTGATTTGGCCACTGGTGGAGATGAGCAGTTCTTC. Its translation is CATSDLATGGDEQFF.

The chain employs TRBV7-8 and TRBJ2-7; 13 bases are a match to TRBD2. CDR3 length: 16 residues. Germline CDR1 and CDR2: SGHVS and FQNEAQ. Trimming took 5 bases from V and 0 from J; bases not matched to a gene: 4. DNA of the CDR3: TGTGCCAGCAGCCCGGGACTAGCGGGGCTCTCCTACGAGCAGTACTTC. It specifies CASSPGLAGLSYEQYF.

The V and J genes are TRBV30 and TRBJ1-2; D is perhaps TRBD1 (6 bases). CDR3 length equals 12 residues. The germline V gene encodes CDR1 GTSNPN and CDR2 SVGIG (reference sequence). Between the trimmed V and J ends, which lost 8 bases and 7 bases, there was a span of 17 bases. The CDR3 sequence: CARGEGVLGYTF. The CDR3 region has the DNA TGTGCCCGAGGTGAGGGGGTTCTTGGCTACACCTTC.

The V call is TRBV2, the J call TRBJ1-6; the D is unclear. Germline loops: CDR1 SNHLY, CDR2 FYNNEI. Trimming pared 4 bases from V and 7 bases from J, leaving 8 bases between. The length of the CDR3 is 13 residues. CDR3 loop: CASSGGYNSPLHF. The CDR3 coding sequence is TGTGCCAGCAGTGGAGGTTACAATTCACCCCTCCACTTT.